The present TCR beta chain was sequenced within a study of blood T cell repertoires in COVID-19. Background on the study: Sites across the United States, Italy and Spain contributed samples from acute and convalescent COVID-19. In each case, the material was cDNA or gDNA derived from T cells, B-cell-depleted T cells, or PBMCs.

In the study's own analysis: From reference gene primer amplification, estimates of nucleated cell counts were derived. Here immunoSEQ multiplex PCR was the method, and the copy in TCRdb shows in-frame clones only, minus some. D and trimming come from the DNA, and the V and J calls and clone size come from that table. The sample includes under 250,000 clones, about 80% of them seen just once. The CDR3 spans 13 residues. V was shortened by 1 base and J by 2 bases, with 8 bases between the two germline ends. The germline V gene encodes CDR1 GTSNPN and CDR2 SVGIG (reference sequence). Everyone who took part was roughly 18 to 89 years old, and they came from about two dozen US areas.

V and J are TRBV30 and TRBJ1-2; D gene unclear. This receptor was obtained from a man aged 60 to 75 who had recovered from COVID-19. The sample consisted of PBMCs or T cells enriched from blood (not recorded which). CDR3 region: CAWSDSYNYGYTF. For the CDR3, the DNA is TGTGCCTGGAGTGACAGTTACAACTATGGCTACACCTTC. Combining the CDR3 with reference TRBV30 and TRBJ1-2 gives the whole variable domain SQTIHQWPATLVQPVGSPLSLECTVEGTSNPNLYWYRQAAGRGLQLLFYSVGIGQISSEVPQNLSASRPQDRQFILSSKKLLLSDSGFYLCAWSDSYNYGYTFGSGTRLTVV.